The rows below give T cell receptor beta chains drawn from one sample of a study of cytomegalovirus exposure and HLA in healthy donors. Sequencing was performed with immunoSEQ multiplex PCR; in TCRdb, only in-frame clones are kept and a portion is missing. The repertoire holds roughly 200,000 clones, with approximately 78% as singletons. Sequencing was performed on PBMCs. The receptors were sampled from a woman aged 40 to 50 in good health and CMV-seronegative. Each CDR3 is given with its conserved first and last residue. D genes are given only for firm matches. Clone size is stated in some rows and not others, as once, few, many or a class when expanded.

clone size	V gene	J gene	D gene	CDR3 DNA	CDR3 protein
-	TRBV7-9	TRBJ2-7	TRBD1	TGTGCCAGCAGCCCGGGGGACAGGGGGCAGGACGAGCAGTACTTC	CASSPGDRGQDEQYF
-	TRBV30	TRBJ1-2	-	TGTGCCAGCTCAAGGTGGGCAGCTGGCTACACCTTC	CASSRWAAGYTF
-	TRBV11-2	TRBJ2-4	-	TGTGCCAGCAGCCGACAGCAAGCAAAAAACATTCAGTACTTC	CASSRQQAKNIQYF
once	TRBV4-1	TRBJ2-7	TRBD2	TGCGCCAGCAGCCAAGTAGTAGCGGGATTGAGCTACGAGCAGTACTTC	CASSQVVAGLSYEQYF
-	TRBV2	TRBJ2-3	TRBD2	TGTGCCAGCGGGGGGGGGAAAACTAGCGGAAGCACAGATACGCAGTATTTT	CASGGGKTSGSTDTQYF
-	TRBV21-1	TRBJ1-2	-	TGTGCCAGCAGCAAAGCCCCGAGGCACCAATATGGCTACACCTTC	CASSKAPRHQYGYTF
-	TRBV5-4	TRBJ2-1	TRBD2	TGTGCCAGCAGCTCCACGGGACTATATAACAATGAGCAGTTCTTC	CASSSTGLYNNEQFF
few	TRBV7-3	TRBJ2-3	TRBD1	TGTGCCAGCAGCTTTGGACAGGCTTCTAGCACAGATACGCAGTATTTT	CASSFGQASSTDTQYF
-	TRBV29-1	TRBJ2-7	TRBD2	TGCAGCGTTGTCACCGGGACTAGCGGTTTCGAGCAGTACTTC	CSVVTGTSGFEQYF
-	TRBV5-1	TRBJ2-3	TRBD2	TGCGCCAGCAGCCGGGGACTAGCGGGAGATGCAGATACGCAGTATTTT	CASSRGLAGDADTQYF
-	TRBV5-1	TRBJ2-1	-	TGCGCCAGCAGCTTCGGGGGTGGGTACAATGAGCAGTTCTTC	CASSFGGGYNEQFF
-	TRBV7-9	TRBJ1-2	-	TGTGCCAGCAGCTCTTTGAACTATGGCTACACCTTC	CASSSLNYGYTF
few	TRBV5-1	TRBJ1-4	-	TGCGCCAGCAGCTTGGGTGGGCAGATTAATGAAAAACTGTTTTTT	CASSLGGQINEKLFF
-	TRBV19	TRBJ1-4	-	TGTGCCAGTAGTATTCTCGCAACTAATGAAAAACTGTTTTTT	CASSILATNEKLFF
-	TRBV7-3	TRBJ2-1	-	TGTGCCAGCAGCTTACCCGGTGGGGACACCTACAATGAGCAGTTCTTC	CASSLPGGDTYNEQFF
-	TRBV9	TRBJ1-1	-	TGTGCCAGCAGCCTTATGACAGGCTATGTGAACACTGAAGCTTTCTTT	CASSLMTGYVNTEAFF
-	TRBV2	TRBJ1-2	TRBD1	TGTGCCAGCAGTGGCGACAGGGCCTCAACCTATGGCTACACCTTC	CASSGDRASTYGYTF
few	TRBV18	TRBJ1-2	TRBD1	TGTGCCAGCTCACCCTCGACAGGGTTGAACTATGGCTACACCTTC	CASSPSTGLNYGYTF
-	TRBV4-1	TRBJ2-5	-	TGCGCCAGCAGCCAAGACAGGGCACCCTCAATCCAAGAGACCCAGTACTTC	CASSQDRAPSIQETQYF
-	TRBV2	TRBJ1-5	-	TGTGCCAGCAGTGAAGCGAGGGCAGCGAGCAATCAGCCCCAGCATTTT	CASSEARAASNQPQHF
-	TRBV27	TRBJ2-1	-	TGTGCCAGCAGCTATAGGGGGAATGAGCAGTTCTTC	CASSYRGNEQFF
-	TRBV29-1	TRBJ2-7	-	TGCAGCGTTCAAGAAAGCACCTACGAGCAGTACTTC	CSVQESTYEQYF
-	TRBV30	TRBJ2-7	TRBD1	TGTGCCTGGGTGACAGGGGGATACGAGCAGTACTTC	CAWVTGGYEQYF